These 8 T cell receptor beta chains were all obtained from the same sample, sequenced in a study of OX40 agonist ivuxolimab in advanced cancers. Only in-frame clones appear in the TCRdb table, and some are missing; sequencing was by immunoSEQ multiplex PCR. The data contain 35,000 to 45,000 clones, roughly nine tenths of them singletons. The sample in question was CD4+ or CD8+ T cells sorted from blood, obtained in a trial of the OX40 agonist ivuxolimab. These receptors were collected from an adult with an advanced solid tumor such as melanoma, head and neck, liver or kidney cancer.

The sample holds one count of this clone. The gene calls are TRBV5-1 and TRBJ1-3; D is ambiguous. This CDR3 contains 13 residues. Between the trimmed V and J ends, which lost 0 bases and 8 bases, there was a span of 9 bases. The germline V gene has CDR1 SGHRS and CDR2 YFSETQ. This CDR3 reads CASSLESSDTIYF. The DNA of the CDR3 is TGCGCCAGCAGCTTGGAGTCAAGCGACACCATATATTTT.

This chain connects TRBV11-3 to TRBJ2-3; no reliable D call. Germline assignment: CDR1 SGHNT and CDR2 YENEEA. Trimming left V 4 bases short and J 6 bases short, with 8 bases between. The CDR3 loop spans 12 amino acids. The CDR3 loop reads CASSSMGDTQYF. Here the CDR3 DNA reads TGTGCCAGCAGCTCCATGGGGGATACGCAGTATTTT.

The gene calls are TRBV7-8 and TRBJ2-1, with D maybe TRBD2 (6 bases). The V gene lost 5 bases and the J gene lost 10 bases, with 15 bases spanning the gap. The CDR3 extends over 13 amino acids. CDR1 is SGHVS, CDR2 FQNEAQ, per germline. CDR3 DNA: TGTGCCAGCAGCCCGACGACTACTAGCGAGCAGTTCTTC. The encoded protein is CASSPTTTSEQFF.

The chain's CDR3 is CSVATQGVDYGYTF. The CDR3 bases are TGCAGCGTTGCCACACAGGGGGTCGACTATGGCTACACCTTC. The chain uses TRBV29-1 and TRBJ1-2, with 8 bases aligning to TRBD1. V shed 4 bases, J shed 3 bases, and the junction held 7 bases outside the gene matches. The CDR3 is made up of 14 amino acids. The germline V gene has CDR1 SQVTM and CDR2 ANQGSEA.

This chain links TRBV4-1 with TRBJ2-7; TRBD2 agrees at 10 bases. V lost 1 base, J lost 5 bases, and 5 bases stayed unmatched. Germline CDR1 MGHRA, CDR2 YSYEKL. This CDR3 is built from 15 residues. Here the CDR3 reads CASSQASGGADEQYF. CDR3 nucleotide sequence: TGCGCCAGCAGCCAAGCTAGCGGGGGCGCCGACGAGCAGTACTTC.

A single count supports this clone. The V and J genes are TRBV5-5 and TRBJ2-1; D perhaps matches TRBD1 (5 bases). V was clipped by 4 bases and J by 15 bases, with 17 bases between them. CDR1 is SGHKS, CDR2 YYEKEE, per germline (reference sequence). The CDR3 sequence is 12 residues long. In nucleotides, the CDR3 is TGTGCCAGCAGCATTACAGGCATCGAGGCGTTCTTC. Translation: CASSITGIEAFF.

The V call is TRBV12-2, the J call TRBJ2-2; the table assigns TRBD2, which was not confirmed against the DNA. TRBV12-2 is classified as a pseudogene. There are 16 residues in the CDR3. CDR3: CASRLVMGGATGELFF. The CDR3 DNA follows: TGTGCAAGTCGCTTAGTAATGGGGGGTGCGACCGGGGAGCTGTTTTTT.

This sequence joins TRBV4-1 and TRBJ1-4; 8 nucleotides line up with TRBD1. The V gene end was trimmed by 3 bases and the J gene end by 7 bases; junction bases not matched to a gene: 1. The CDR3 totals 13 residues. CDR1 MGHRA and CDR2 YSYEKL come from the germline V gene. Written as DNA, the CDR3 is TGCGCCAGCAGCCAGACAGGGGTTGAAAAACTGTTTTTT. Amino acid sequence: CASSQTGVEKLFF.